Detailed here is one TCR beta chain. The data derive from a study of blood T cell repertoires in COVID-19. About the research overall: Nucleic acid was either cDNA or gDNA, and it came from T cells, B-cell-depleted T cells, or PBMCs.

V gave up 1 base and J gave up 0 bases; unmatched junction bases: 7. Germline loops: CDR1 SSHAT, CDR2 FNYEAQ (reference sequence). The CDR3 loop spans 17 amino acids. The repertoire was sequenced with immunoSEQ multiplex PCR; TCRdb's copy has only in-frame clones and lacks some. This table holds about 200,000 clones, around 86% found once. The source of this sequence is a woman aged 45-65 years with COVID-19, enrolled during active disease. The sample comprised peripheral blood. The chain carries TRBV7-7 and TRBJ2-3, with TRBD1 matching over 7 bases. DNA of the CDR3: TGTGCCAGCAGCTTAGGGTTCCCAGGGGGTAGCACAGATACGCAGTATTTT. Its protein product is CASSLGFPGGSTDTQYF.